This T cell receptor beta chain comes out of a study of blood T cell repertoires in COVID-19. TCRdb's table, derived via immunoSEQ multiplex PCR, lists solely in-frame clones and lacks some. There are some 390,000 clones in the sample; 70% to 90% occur only once, and roughly 2% lies in the top ten. Deletions cut 0 bases from V and 2 bases from J, with 15 bases between. Germline V gene sequence: CDR1 SGHRS, CDR2 YFSETQ. The CDR3 consists of 16 residues. The chain joins TRBV5-1 to TRBJ2-7, with a possible D match to TRBD2 (6 bases). This TCR was sampled from an older woman with COVID-19, enrolled during active disease. The sequenced material came from peripheral blood. Here the CDR3 reads CASSLAYPGVTYEQYF. In nucleotides, the CDR3 is TGCGCCAGCAGCTTGGCGTATCCGGGGGTGACCTACGAGCAGTACTTC.